This entry is about one TCR beta chain. Produced via immunoSEQ multiplex PCR; TCRdb's table is partial and in-frame only. Among 150,000 to 200,000 clones listed, over 75% were seen once. This CDR3 is 16 amino acids long. Trimming at V came to 5 bases and at J to 5 bases, leaving 9 bases not matched to a gene. CDR1 is SNHLY and CDR2 is FYNNEI in the germline V gene. The source of the sample is a study of blood T cell repertoires in COVID-19. Input material: peripheral blood. The rearrangement uses TRBV2 and TRBJ2-5, with TRBD1 matching 12 bases. This TCR came from an older woman with acute or convalescent COVID-19. The CDR3 reads CASSIRDRGPVETQYF. The CDR3 nucleotides are TGTGCCAGCAGTATCCGGGACAGGGGGCCCGTGGAGACCCAGTACTTC.